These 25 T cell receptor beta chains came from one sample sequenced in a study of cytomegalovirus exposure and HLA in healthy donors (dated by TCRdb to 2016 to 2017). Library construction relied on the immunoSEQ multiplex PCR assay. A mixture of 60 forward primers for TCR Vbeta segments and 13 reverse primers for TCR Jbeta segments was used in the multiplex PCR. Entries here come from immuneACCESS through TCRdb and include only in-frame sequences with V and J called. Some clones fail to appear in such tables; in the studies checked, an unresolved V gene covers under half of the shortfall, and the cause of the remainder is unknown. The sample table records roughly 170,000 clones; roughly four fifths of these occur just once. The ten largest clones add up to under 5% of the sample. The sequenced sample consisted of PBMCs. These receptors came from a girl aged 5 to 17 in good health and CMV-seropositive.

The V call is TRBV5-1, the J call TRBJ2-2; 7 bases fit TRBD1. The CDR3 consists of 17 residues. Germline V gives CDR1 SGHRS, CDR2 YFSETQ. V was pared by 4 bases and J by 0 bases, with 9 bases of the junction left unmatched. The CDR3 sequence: CASSARQGLTNTGELFF. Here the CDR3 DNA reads TGCGCCAGCAGCGCCCGACAGGGCTTAACGAACACCGGGGAGCTGTTTTTT.

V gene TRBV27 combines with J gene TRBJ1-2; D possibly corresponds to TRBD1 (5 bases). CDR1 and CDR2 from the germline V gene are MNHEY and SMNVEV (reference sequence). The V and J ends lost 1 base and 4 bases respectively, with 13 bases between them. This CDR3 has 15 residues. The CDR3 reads CASSLYQGKTYGYTF. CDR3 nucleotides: TGTGCCAGCAGTTTATACCAGGGTAAAACCTATGGCTACACCTTC.

The CDR3 DNA follows: TGCGCCAGCAGCCAAGTTCCGGTCTTGCATACGCAGTATTTT. Amino acids: CASSQVPVLHTQYF. The chain recombines TRBV4-1 with TRBJ2-3, with D unresolved. Germline assignment: CDR1 MGHRA and CDR2 YSYEKL. V dropped 1 base and J dropped 7 bases, with 12 bases sitting between them. The CDR3 covers 14 residues.

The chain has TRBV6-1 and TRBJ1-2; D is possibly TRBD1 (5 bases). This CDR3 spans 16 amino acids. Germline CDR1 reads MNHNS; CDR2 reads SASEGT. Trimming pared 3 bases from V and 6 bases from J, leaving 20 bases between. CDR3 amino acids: CASSEPGGKNSHGYTF. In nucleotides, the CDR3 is TGTGCCAGCAGTGAGCCTGGGGGGAAGAACTCGCATGGCTACACCTTC.

This CDR3 reads CASSIYAGTGELFF. CDR3 DNA sequence: TGCGCCAGCAGTATCTACGCCGGCACCGGGGAGCTGTTTTTT. The chain employs TRBV4-1 and TRBJ2-2; no clear D gene. Germline V gene lookup returns CDR1 MGHRA and CDR2 YSYEKL. Trimming stripped 6 bases from V and 4 bases from J, with 12 bases between. The CDR3 has 14 amino acids.

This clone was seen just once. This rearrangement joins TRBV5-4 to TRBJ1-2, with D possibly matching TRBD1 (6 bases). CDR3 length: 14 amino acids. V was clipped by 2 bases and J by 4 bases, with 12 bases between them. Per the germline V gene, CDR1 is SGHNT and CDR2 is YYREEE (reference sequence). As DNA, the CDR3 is TGTGCCAGCAGCTTCCCCAGCAGGGGCTATGGCTACACCTTC. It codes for CASSFPSRGYGYTF.

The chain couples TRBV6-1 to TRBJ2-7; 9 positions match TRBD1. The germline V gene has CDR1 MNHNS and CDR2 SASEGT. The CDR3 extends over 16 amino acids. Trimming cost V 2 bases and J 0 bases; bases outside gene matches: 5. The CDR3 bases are TGTGCCAGCAGTGAATGGGTGGGACAGGGCTCCTACGAGCAGTACTTC. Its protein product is CASSEWVGQGSYEQYF.

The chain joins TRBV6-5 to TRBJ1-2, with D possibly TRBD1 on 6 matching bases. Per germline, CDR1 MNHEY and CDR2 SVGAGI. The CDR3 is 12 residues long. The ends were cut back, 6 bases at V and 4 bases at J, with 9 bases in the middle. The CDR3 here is CASRRQAYGYTF. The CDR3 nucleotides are TGTGCCAGCAGGAGACAGGCCTATGGCTACACCTTC.

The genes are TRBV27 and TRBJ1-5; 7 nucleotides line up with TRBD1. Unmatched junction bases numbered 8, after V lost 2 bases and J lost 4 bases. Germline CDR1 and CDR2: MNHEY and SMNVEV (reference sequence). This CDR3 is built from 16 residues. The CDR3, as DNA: TGTGCCAGCAGTTTAAAGGGGGGCAGGGGGAATCAGCCCCAGCATTTT. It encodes CASSLKGGRGNQPQHF.

CDR3: CASSLVSGGVYNEQFF. In DNA, the CDR3 is TGTGCCAGCAGCTTAGTAAGCGGGGGGGTATACAATGAGCAGTTCTTC. The chain employs TRBV7-9 and TRBJ2-1; TRBD2 matches 10 bases. The CDR3 extends over 16 amino acids. CDR1 and CDR2 (germline): SEHNR, FQNEAQ (reference sequence). With 1 base clipped from V and 4 bases from J, the junction kept 4 bases outside the gene matches. The whole variable domain, remainder taken from reference TRBV7-9 and TRBJ2-1, is DTGVSQNPRHKITKRGQNVTFRCDPISEHNRLYWYRQTLGQGPEFLTYFQNEAQLEKSRLLSDRFSAERPKGSFSTLEIQRTEQGDSAMYLCASSLVSGGVYNEQFFGPGTRLTVL.

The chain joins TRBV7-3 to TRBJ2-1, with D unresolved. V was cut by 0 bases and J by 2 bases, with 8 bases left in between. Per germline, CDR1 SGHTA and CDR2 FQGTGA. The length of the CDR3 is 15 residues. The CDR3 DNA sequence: TGTGCCAGCAGCTTAACGCCCGGAGCCTACAATGAGCAGTTCTTC. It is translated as CASSLTPGAYNEQFF.

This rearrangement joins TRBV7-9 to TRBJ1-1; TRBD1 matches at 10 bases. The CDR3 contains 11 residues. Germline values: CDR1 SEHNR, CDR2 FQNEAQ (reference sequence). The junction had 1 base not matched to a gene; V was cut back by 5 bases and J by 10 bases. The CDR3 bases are TGTGCCAGCAGCCGGGACAGGGGAGCTTTCTTT. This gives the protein CASSRDRGAFF.

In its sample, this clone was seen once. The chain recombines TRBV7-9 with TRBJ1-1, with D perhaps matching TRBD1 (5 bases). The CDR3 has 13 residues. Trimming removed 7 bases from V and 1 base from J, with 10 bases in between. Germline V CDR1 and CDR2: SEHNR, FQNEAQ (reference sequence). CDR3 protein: CASTPTENTEAFF. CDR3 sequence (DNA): TGTGCCAGCACCCCGACAGAGAACACTGAAGCTTTCTTT.

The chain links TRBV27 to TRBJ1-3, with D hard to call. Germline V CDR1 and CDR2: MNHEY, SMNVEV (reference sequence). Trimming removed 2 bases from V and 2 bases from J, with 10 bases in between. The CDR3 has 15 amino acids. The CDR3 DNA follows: TGTGCCAGCAGTTTAGGAGGTTTCACTGGAAACACCATATATTTT. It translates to CASSLGGFTGNTIYF.

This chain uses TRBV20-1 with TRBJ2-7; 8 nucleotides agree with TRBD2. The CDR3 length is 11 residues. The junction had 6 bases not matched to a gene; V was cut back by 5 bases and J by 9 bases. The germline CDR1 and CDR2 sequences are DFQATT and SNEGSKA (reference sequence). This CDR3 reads CSAGTSLGQYF. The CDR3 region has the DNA TGCAGTGCTGGGACTAGTCTGGGGCAGTACTTC.

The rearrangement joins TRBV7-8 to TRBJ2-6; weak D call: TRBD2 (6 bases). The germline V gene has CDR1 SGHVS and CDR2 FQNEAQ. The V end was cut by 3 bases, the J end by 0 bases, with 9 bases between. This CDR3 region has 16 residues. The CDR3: CASSFRRVSGANVLTF. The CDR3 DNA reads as TGTGCCAGCAGCTTCAGGAGGGTCTCTGGGGCCAACGTCCTGACTTTC.

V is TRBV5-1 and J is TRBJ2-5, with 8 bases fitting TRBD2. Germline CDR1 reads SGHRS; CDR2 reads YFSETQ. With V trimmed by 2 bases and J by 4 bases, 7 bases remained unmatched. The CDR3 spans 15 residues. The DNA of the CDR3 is TGCGCCAGCAGCTTAAGCGGGGGAGGCGGAGAGACCCAGTACTTC. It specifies CASSLSGGGGETQYF.

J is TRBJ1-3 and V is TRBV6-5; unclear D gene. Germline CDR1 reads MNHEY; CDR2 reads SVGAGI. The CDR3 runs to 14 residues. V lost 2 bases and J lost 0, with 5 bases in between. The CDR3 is CASSYSRSGNTIYF. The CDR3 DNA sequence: TGTGCCAGCAGTTACAGCCGCTCTGGAAACACCATATATTTT.

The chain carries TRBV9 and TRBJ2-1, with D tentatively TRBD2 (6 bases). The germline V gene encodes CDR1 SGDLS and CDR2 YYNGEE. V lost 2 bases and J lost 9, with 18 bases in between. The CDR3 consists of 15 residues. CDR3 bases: TGTGCCAGCAGCGTCCGGCCCGACGCGCGGGGTGAGCAGTTCTTC. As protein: CASSVRPDARGEQFF.

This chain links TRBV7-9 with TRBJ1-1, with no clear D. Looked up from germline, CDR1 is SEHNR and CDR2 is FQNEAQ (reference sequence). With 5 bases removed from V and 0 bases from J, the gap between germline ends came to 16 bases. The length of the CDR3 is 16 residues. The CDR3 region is CASSPPGALMNTEAFF. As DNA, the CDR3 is TGTGCCAGCAGCCCGCCCGGTGCCTTAATGAACACTGAAGCTTTCTTT.

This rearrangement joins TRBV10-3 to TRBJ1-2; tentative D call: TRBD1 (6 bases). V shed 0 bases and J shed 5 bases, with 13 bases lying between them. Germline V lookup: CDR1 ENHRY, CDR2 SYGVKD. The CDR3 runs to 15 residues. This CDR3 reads CAISESPGGAYGYTF. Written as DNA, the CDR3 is TGTGCCATCAGTGAGTCCCCGGGGGGGGCTTATGGCTACACCTTC.

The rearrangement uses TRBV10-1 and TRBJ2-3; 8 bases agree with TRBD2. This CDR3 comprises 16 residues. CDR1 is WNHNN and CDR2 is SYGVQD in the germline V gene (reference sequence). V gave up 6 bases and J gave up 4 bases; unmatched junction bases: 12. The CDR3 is CASSPRRSGGPDTQYF. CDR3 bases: TGCGCCAGCAGCCCCCGGAGGTCGGGGGGGCCAGATACGCAGTATTTT.

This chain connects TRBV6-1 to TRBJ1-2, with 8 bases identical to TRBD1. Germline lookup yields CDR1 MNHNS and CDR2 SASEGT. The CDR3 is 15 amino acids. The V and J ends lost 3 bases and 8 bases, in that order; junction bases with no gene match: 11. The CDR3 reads CASSDSTGALGGYTF. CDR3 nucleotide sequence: TGTGCCAGCAGTGACTCGACAGGGGCCCTTGGGGGCTACACCTTC.

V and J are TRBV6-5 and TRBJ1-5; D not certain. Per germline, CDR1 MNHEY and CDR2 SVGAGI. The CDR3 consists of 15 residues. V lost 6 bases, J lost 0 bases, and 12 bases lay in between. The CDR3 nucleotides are TGTGCCAGCAGCTCCTACGCTGGTAGCAATCAGCCCCAGCATTTT. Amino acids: CASSSYAGSNQPQHF.

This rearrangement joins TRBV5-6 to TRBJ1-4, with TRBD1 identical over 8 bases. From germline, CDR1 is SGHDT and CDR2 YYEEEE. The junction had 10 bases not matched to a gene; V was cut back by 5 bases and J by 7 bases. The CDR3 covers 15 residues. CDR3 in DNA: TGTGCCAGCAGACAGCAGGGGGCTGGCGGTGAAAAACTGTTTTTT. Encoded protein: CASRQQGAGGEKLFF.